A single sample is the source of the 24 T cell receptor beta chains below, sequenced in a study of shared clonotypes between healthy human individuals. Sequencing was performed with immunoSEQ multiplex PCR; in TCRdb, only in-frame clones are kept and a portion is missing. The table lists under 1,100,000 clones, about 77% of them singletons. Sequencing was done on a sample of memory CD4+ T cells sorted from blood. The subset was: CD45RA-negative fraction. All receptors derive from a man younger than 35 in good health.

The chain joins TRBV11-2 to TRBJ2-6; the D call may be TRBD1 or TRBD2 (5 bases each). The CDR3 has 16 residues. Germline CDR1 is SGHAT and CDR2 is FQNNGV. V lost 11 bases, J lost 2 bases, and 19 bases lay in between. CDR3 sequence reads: CAERKEGPAGANVLTF. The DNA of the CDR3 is TGTGCCGAGAGGAAAGAGGGACCGGCTGGGGCCAACGTCCTGACTTTC.

CDR3 coding DNA: TGCGCCAGCAGCCGGGGAGGTGAATACAATGAGCAGTTCTTC. It yields the protein CASSRGGEYNEQFF. This chain uses TRBV5-1 with TRBJ2-1, with D possibly being TRBD2 (6 bases). This CDR3 is 14 amino acids long. Germline V CDR1 and CDR2: SGHRS, YFSETQ. Trimming took off 4 bases at V and 4 bases at J, with 12 bases between the two ends.

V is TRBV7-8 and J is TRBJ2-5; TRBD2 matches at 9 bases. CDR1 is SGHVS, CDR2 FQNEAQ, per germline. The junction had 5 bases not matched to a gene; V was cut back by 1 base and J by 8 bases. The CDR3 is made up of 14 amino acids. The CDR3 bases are TGTGCCAGCAGCTTAGAGGCTAGCGGGAACACCCAGTACTTC. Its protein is CASSLEASGNTQYF.

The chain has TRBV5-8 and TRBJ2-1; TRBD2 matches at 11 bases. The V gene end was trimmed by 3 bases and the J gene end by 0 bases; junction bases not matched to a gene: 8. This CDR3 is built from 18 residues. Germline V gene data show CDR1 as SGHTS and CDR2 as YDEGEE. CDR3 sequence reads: CASSWGLAVSSSYNEQFF. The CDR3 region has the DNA TGTGCCAGCAGCTGGGGACTAGCGGTTTCGAGCTCCTACAATGAGCAGTTCTTC.

The chain's CDR3 is CASSPPAPLTGRYTGELFF. The CDR3 DNA reads TGTGCCAGCTCACCACCGGCTCCCCTGACAGGGAGGTACACCGGGGAGCTGTTTTTT. The V and J genes are TRBV18 and TRBJ2-2; a possible D gene is TRBD1 (7 bases). Germline V CDR1 and CDR2: KGHSH, LQKENI. This CDR3 contains 19 residues. V lost 0 bases and J lost 3, with 20 bases in between.

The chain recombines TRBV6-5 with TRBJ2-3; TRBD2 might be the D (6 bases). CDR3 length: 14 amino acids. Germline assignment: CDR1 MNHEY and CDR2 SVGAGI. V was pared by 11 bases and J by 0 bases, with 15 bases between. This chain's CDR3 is CACWGLLSTDTQYF. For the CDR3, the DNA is TGTGCCTGCTGGGGACTCCTAAGCACAGATACGCAGTATTTT.

CDR3: CASSQEDTGGLTDTQYF. CDR3 nucleotide sequence: TGTGCCAGCAGCCAAGAAGATACGGGGGGACTCACAGATACGCAGTATTTT. The gene calls are TRBV4-2 and TRBJ2-3; 7 positions match TRBD2. Germline V lookup: CDR1 LGHNA, CDR2 YNFKEQ. The CDR3 consists of 17 residues. The V gene end was trimmed by 0 bases and the J gene end by 2 bases; junction bases not matched to a gene: 8.

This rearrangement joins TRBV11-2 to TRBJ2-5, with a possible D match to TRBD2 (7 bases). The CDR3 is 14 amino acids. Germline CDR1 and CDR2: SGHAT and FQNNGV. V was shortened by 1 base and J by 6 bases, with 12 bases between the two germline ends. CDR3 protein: CASSLASGTQTQYF. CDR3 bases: TGTGCCAGCAGCTTAGCGAGCGGGACACAGACCCAGTACTTC.

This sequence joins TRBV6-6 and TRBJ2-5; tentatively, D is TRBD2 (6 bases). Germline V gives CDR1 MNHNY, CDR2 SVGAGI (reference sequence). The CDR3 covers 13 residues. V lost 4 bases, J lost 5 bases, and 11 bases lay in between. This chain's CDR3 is CASSSMTRETQYF. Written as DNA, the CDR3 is TGTGCCAGCAGTTCCATGACTAGGGAGACCCAGTACTTC.

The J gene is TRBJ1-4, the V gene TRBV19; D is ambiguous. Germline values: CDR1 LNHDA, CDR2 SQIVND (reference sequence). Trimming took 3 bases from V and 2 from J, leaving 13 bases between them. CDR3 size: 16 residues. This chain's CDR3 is CASSMDASLTNEKLFF. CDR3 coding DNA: TGTGCCAGTAGTATGGACGCGTCCCTCACTAATGAAAAACTGTTTTTT. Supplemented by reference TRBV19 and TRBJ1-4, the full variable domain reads DGGITQSPKYLFRKEGQNVTLSCEQNLNHDAMYWYRQDPGQGLRLIYYSQIVNDFQKGDIAEGYSVSREKKESFPLTVTSAQKNPTAFYLCASSMDASLTNEKLFFGSGTQLSVL.

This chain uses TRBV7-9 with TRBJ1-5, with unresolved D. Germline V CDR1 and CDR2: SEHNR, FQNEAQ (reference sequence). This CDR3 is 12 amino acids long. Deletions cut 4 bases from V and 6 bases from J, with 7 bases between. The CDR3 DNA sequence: TGTGCCAGCAGCTCAGAGCGTCAGCCCCAGCATTTT. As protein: CASSSERQPQHF.

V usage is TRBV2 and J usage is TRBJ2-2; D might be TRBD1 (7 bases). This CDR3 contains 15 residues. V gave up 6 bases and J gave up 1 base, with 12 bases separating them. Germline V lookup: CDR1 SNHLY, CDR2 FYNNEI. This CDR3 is CASRRGRGNTGELFF. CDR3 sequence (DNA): TGTGCCAGCAGAAGGGGGCGGGGGAACACCGGGGAGCTGTTTTTT. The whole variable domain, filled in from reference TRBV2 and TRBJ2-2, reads EPEVTQTPSHQVTQMGQEVILRCVPISNHLYFYWYRQILGQKVEFLVSFYNNEISEKSEIFDDQFSVERPDGSNFTLKIRSTKLEDSAMYFCASRRGRGNTGELFFGEGSRLTVL.

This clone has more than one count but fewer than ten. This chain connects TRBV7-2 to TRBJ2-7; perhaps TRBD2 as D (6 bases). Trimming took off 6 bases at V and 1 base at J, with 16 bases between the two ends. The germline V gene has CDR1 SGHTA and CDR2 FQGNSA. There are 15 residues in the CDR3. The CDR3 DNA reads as TGTGCCAGCAGTCCCTTTGCGGGAAGATCCTACGAGCAGTACTTC. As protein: CASSPFAGRSYEQYF.

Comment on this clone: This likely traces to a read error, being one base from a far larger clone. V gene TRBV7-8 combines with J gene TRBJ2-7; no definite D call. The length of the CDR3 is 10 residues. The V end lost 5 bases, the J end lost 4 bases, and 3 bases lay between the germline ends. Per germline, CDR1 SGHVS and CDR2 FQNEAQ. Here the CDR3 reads CASSEYEQYF. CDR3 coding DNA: TGTGCCAGCAGCGAATACGAGCAGTACTTC.

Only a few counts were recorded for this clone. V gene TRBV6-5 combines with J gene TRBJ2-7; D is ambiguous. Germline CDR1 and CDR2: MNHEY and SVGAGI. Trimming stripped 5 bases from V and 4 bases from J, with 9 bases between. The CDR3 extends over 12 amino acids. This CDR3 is CASSTVGYEQYF. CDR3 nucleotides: TGTGCCAGCAGTACGGTTGGATACGAGCAGTACTTC.

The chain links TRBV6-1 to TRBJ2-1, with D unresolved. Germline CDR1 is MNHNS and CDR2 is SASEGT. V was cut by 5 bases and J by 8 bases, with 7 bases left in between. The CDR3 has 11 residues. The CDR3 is CASSYGYEQFF. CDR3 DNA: TGTGCCAGCAGTTACGGTTATGAGCAGTTCTTC.

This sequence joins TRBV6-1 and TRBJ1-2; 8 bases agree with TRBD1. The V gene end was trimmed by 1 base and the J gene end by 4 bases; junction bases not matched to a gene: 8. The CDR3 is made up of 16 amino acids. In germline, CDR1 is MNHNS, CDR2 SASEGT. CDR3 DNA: TGTGCCAGCAGTGAAGAGAACAGGGGGTCGGGCTATGGCTACACCTTC. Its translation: CASSEENRGSGYGYTF.

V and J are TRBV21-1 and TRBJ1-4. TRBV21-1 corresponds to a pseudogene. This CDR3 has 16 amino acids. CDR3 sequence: CASSNLRPVTNEKLFF. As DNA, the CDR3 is TGTGCCAGCAGCAATCTTCGGCCGGTTACTAATGAAAAACTGTTTTTT.

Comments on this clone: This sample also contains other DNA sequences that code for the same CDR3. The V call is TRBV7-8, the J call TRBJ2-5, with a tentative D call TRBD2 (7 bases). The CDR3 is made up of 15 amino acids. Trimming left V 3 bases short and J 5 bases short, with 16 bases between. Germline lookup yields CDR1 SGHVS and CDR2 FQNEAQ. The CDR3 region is CASSLVGGGRETQYF. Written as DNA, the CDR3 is TGTGCCAGCAGCTTGGTAGGGGGGGGCCGGGAGACCCAGTACTTC. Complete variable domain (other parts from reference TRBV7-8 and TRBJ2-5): GAGVSQSPRYKVAKRGQDVALRCDPISGHVSLFWYQQALGQGPEFLTYFQNEAQLDKSGLPSDRFFAERPEGSVSTLKIQRTQQEDSAVYLCASSLVGGGRETQYFGPGTRLLVL.

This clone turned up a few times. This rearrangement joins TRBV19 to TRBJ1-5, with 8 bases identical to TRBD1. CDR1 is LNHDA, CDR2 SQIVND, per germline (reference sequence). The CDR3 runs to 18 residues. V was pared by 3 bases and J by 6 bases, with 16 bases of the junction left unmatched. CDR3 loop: CASSIGWQGASSGQPQHF. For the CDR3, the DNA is TGTGCCAGTAGTATTGGTTGGCAGGGGGCGAGTTCAGGTCAGCCCCAGCATTTT.

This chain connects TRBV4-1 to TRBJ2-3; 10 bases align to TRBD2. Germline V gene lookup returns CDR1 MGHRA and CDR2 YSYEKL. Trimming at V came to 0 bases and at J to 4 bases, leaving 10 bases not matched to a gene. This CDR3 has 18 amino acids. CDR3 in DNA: TGCGCCAGCAGCCAAGATTCCAGCGGGGGGGCTACGTCAGATACGCAGTATTTT. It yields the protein CASSQDSSGGATSDTQYF.

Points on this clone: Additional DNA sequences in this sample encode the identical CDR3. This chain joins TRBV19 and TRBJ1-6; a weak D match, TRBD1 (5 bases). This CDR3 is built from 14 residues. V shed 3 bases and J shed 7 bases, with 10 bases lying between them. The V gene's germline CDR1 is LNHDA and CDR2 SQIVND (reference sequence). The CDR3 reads CASSIAGTNSPLHF. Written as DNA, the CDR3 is TGTGCCAGTAGTATCGCCGGGACCAATTCACCCCTCCACTTT. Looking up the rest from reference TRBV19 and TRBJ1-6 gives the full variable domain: DGGITQSPKYLFRKEGQNVTLSCEQNLNHDAMYWYRQDPGQGLRLIYYSQIVNDFQKGDIAEGYSVSREKKESFPLTVTSAQKNPTAFYLCASSIAGTNSPLHFGNGTRLTVT.

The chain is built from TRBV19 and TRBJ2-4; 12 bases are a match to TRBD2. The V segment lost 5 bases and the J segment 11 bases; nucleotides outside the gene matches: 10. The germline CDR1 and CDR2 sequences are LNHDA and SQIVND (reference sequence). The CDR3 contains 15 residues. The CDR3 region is CASSEGLAGLNVQYF. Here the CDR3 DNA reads TGTGCCAGTAGTGAGGGACTAGCGGGCTTAAATGTTCAGTACTTC.

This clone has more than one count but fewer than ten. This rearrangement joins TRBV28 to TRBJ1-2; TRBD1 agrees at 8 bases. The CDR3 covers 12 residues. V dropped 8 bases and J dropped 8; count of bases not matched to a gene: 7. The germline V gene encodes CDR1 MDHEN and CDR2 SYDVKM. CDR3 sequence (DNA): TGTGCCAGCGGACCCCGGACAGGGGGCTACACCTTC. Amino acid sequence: CASGPRTGGYTF.